These 2 T cell receptor beta chains were all obtained from the same sample, sequenced in a study of shared clonotypes between healthy human individuals. Sequencing used immunoSEQ multiplex PCR; TCRdb keeps in-frame clones, though not all of them. The sample has some 660,000 clones; roughly 72% are singletons. The sequenced sample was memory CD4+ T cells sorted from blood. Specified subset: CD45RA-negative fraction. The receptors derive from a woman aged 25 to 39 in good health.

For this clone: Other DNA sequences in this specimen translate into the identical CDR3. V and J are TRBV28 and TRBJ2-7, with 8 bases matching TRBD1. CDR1 is MDHEN and CDR2 is SYDVKM in the germline V gene. This CDR3 is 15 amino acids long. The V segment lost 4 bases and the J segment 0 bases; nucleotides outside the gene matches: 5. CDR3: CASSSAGTGSYEQYF. For the CDR3, the DNA is TGTGCCAGCAGTTCCGCCGGGACAGGCTCCTACGAGCAGTACTTC.

This clone was observed at least ten times. The sample carries other DNA sequences with the same CDR3. V is TRBV2 and J is TRBJ2-7; D is unclear. The germline V gene has CDR1 SNHLY and CDR2 FYNNEI. This CDR3 comprises 12 residues. The germline V and J ends were trimmed by 2 bases and 5 bases, with 7 bases remaining between them. CDR3 in amino acids: CASSEYSHEQYF. The CDR3 DNA sequence: TGTGCCAGCAGTGAATACAGCCACGAGCAGTACTTC.